The 7 T cell receptor beta chains reported below all come from one sample, sequenced in a study of cytomegalovirus exposure and HLA in healthy donors. 60 Vbeta and 13 Jbeta primers were used in PCR. TCRdb's copy holds only in-frame clones and misses some; the assay was immunoSEQ multiplex PCR. Of 160,000 or so clones listed, around 77% are singletons. The sequenced sample consisted of PBMCs. These receptors were collected from a man aged 60 to 69 in good health and CMV-seronegative.

As to this clone: The sample contains more than one DNA sequence encoding this CDR3. The chain uses TRBV28 and TRBJ1-4; the D gene is possibly TRBD1 (6 bases). Germline CDR1 and CDR2: MDHEN and SYDVKM. The CDR3 runs 14 residues. Deletions cut 5 bases from V and 2 bases from J, with 9 bases between. CDR3 DNA sequence: TGTGCCAGCAGTCCGACAGGCACTAATGAAAAACTGTTTTTT. It codes for CASSPTGTNEKLFF.

This clone was counted a few times. The V and J genes are TRBV6-5 and TRBJ1-5; D unresolved. V dropped 8 bases and J dropped 2 bases, with 13 bases sitting between them. The germline V gene has CDR1 MNHEY and CDR2 SVGAGI. This CDR3 is 14 amino acids long. The CDR3 region is CASVRGSGNQPQHF. The CDR3 region has the DNA TGTGCCAGCGTGCGGGGAAGCGGCAATCAGCCCCAGCATTTT.

The gene calls are TRBV6-6 and TRBJ2-5, with a possible D match to TRBD2 (5 bases). This CDR3 is 14 amino acids long. The V gene lost 2 bases and the J gene lost 1 base, with 8 bases spanning the gap. Germline CDR1 is MNHNY and CDR2 is SVGAGI (reference sequence). The CDR3 sequence: CASSYLAAQETQYF. CDR3 DNA: TGTGCCAGCAGTTACCTAGCAGCCCAAGAGACCCAGTACTTC.

The chain has TRBV7-8 and TRBJ2-7; 10 bases fit TRBD2. Germline V gene lookup returns CDR1 SGHVS and CDR2 FQNEAQ. This CDR3 region has 15 residues. Unmatched junction bases numbered 4, after V lost 5 bases and J lost 0 bases. The CDR3 loop reads CASSPGLADSYEQYF. The CDR3, as DNA: TGTGCCAGCAGCCCTGGACTAGCGGACTCCTACGAGCAGTACTTC.

This clone has a handful of counts. The V and J genes are TRBV29-1 and TRBJ1-1, with 8 positions matching TRBD1. The CDR3 spans 12 residues. Germline CDR1 SQVTM, CDR2 ANQGSEA. J gave up 5 bases and V 6 bases, and 5 bases lay outside the gene matches. The CDR3: CSVQGGGTEAFF. CDR3 DNA sequence: TGCAGCGTACAGGGGGGTGGGACTGAAGCTTTCTTT.

The rearrangement links TRBV5-6 to TRBJ2-7, with 12 bases aligning to TRBD1. Per germline, CDR1 SGHDT and CDR2 YYEEEE. This CDR3 has 16 amino acids. The trim removed 4 bases at V and 4 bases at J, leaving 9 bases unmatched. The CDR3 nucleotides are TGTGCCAGCAGCCTACCGGGACAGGGGGCGCGTTACGAGCAGTACTTC. Amino acids: CASSLPGQGARYEQYF.

The chain combines TRBV10-3 with TRBJ1-1; 7 bases map to TRBD1. The CDR3 has 12 amino acids. The ends lost 7 bases at V and 4 bases at J; junction bases unmatched: 3. CDR1 is ENHRY and CDR2 is SYGVKD in the germline V gene. This CDR3 reads CAINSGGTEAFF. DNA of the CDR3: TGTGCCATCAATTCAGGGGGCACTGAAGCTTTCTTT.